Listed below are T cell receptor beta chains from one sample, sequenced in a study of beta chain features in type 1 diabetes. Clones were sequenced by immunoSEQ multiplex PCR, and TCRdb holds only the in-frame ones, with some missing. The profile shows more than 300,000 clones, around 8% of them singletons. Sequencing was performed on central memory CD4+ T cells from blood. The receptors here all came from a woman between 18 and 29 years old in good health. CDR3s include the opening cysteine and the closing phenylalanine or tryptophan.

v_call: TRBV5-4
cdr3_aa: CASSFAGGGYEQYF

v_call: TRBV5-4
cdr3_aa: CASSRSGSGETDTQYF

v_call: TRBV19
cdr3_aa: CASKEYTGGRMNTEAFF

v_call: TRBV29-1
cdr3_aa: CSYGTGRETQYF

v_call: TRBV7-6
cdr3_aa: CASSRQGRNEQFF

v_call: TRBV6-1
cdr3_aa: CATGTSGTYEQYF

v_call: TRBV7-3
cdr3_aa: CASSLSGAPGELFF

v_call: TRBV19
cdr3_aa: CASTDRGMSAYNEQFF

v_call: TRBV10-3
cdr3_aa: CAISESLADYNEQFF

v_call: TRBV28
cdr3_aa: CASSLKRGGSWAGTQYF

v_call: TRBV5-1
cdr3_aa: CASSATGHPNTEAFF

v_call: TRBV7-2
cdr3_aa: CASSLMDWSSYEQYF

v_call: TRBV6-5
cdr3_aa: CASSRTLRRNEQFF

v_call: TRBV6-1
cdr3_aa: CASTGTQQFF

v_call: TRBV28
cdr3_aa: CASRPSRNTIYF

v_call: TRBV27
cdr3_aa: CASSPSEGPYGGYEQYF

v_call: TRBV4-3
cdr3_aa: CASSQASRQGEDGYTF

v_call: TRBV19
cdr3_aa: CASSIRAEETQYF

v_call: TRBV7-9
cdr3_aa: CASSLVVAEAFF

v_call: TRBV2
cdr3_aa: CASNPSWEYNEQFF

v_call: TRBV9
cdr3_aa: CASSPWDQNTEAFF

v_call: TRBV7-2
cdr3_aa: CASSLGWVEETQYF

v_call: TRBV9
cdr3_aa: CASSPQSSLAGELFF

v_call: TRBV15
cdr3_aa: CATSRDSGGLYGYTF

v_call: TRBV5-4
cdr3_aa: CASSLAGRETQYF

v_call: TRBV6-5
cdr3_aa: CASSQFGSEQYF

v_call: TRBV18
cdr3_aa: CASSPAAYNEQFF

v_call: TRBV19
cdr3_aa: CASSIPTGPMNTEAFF

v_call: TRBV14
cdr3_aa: CASSPQSYEQYF

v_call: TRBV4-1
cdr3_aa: CASSQTSGKETQYF

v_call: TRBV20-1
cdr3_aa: CSARQGAEAFF

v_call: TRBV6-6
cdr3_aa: CASSPGGGGYEQYF

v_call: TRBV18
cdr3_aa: CASSPSAAYGYTF

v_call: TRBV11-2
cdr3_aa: CASSSLGGSTYEQYF

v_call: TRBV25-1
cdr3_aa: CASSVSKGQQNNEQFF

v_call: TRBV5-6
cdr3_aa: CASSRTGNSQPQHF

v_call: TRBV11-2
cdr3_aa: CASSQYIAGEIVETQYF

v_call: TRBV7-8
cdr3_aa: CASSNYGKSSYNEQFF

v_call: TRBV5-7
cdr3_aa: CASSLVPEGSSYEQYF

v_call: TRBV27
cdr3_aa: CASSLIAGNNEQFF

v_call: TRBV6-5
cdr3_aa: CASRNTGADTQYF

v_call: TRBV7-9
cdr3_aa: CASRRGSGNTIYF

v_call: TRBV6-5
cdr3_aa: CASRGTQGFTDTQYF

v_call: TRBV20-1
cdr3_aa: CSARTTEAFF

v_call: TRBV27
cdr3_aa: CASSLSIRSPQHF

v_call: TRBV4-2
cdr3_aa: CASSKTGEGYGYTF

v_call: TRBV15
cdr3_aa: CATSSKRAKTGFKGANVLTF

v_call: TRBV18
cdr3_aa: CASSPNRGETGELFF

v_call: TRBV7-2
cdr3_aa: CASSLNLAGGPDTQYF

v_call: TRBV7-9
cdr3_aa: CASSLALGLGTQYF

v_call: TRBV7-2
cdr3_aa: CASSGTSQETQYF

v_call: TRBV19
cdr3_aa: CASSIDPDWSTDTQYF

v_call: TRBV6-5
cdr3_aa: CASRRTGLSYEQYF

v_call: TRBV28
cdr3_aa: CASSSPEGHRWYEQYF